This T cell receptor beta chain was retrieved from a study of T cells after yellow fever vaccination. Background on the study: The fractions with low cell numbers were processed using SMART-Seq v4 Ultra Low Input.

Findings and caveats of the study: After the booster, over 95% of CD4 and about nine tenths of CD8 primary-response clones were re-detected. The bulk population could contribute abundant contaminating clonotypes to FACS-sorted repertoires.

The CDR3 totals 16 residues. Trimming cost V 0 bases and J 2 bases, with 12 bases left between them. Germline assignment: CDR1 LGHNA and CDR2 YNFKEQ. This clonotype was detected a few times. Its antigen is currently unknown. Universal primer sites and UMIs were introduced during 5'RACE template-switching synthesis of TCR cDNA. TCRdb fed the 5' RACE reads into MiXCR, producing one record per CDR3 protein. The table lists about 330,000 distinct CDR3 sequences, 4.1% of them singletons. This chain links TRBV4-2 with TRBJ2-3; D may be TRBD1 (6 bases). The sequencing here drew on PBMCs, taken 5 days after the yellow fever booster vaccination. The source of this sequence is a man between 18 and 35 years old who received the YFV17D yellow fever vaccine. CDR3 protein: CASSQDKVGATDTQYF. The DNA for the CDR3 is TGTGCCAGCAGCCAAGATAAAGTGGGGGCCACAGATACGCAGTATTTT.